The text below deals with one T cell receptor beta chain. Germline V gives CDR1 MGHRA, CDR2 YSYEKL. Trimming removed 1 base from V and 9 bases from J, with 4 bases in between. The CDR3 consists of 12 residues. This sample stems from a study of control samples from healthy donors and cancer patients. TCRdb's table, derived via immunoSEQ multiplex PCR, lists solely in-frame clones and lacks some. The profile covers 65,000 to 100,000 clones, with 90% to 95% appearing a single time and approximately 18% taken by the ten largest. Sequencing used blood. This chain connects TRBV4-1 to TRBJ1-6; D gene uncertain. The receptor comes from a man aged 50-60 years in good health. CDR3 sequence: CASSQVPSPLHF. CDR3 nucleotide sequence: TGCGCCAGCAGCCAAGTTCCTTCACCCCTCCACTTT.